These 11 T cell receptor beta chains were all obtained from the same sample, sequenced in a study of OX40 agonist ivuxolimab in advanced cancers. Library preparation employed the immunoSEQ multiplex PCR assay. The source is immuneACCESS, and TCRdb retained only in-frame sequences with V and J called. Part of the clones is not carried over; for the studies checked, unresolved V genes explain less than half of this, and the remainder is unexplained. The sample table contains 60,000 to 90,000 clones; only one count was recorded for 70% to 90% of them. The biggest ten clones account for around 0.73% of the sample. The sample here was CD4+ or CD8+ T cells sorted from blood, taken in a trial of the OX40 agonist ivuxolimab. The source of these receptors is an adult with an advanced solid tumor such as melanoma, head and neck, liver or kidney cancer.

In its sample, this clone is medium-sized (0.01 to 0.1%). The chain combines TRBV19 with TRBJ1-5; D gene uncertain. This CDR3 spans 15 amino acids. Germline CDR1 and CDR2: LNHDA and SQIVND (reference sequence). The V end was cut by 8 bases, the J end by 2 bases, with 16 bases between. CDR3 protein: CASDPRAEGNQPQHF. CDR3 coding DNA: TGTGCCAGTGATCCCCGGGCCGAGGGCAATCAGCCCCAGCATTTT.

The chain employs TRBV7-8 and TRBJ2-3; a possible D gene is TRBD1 (6 bases). The CDR3 is made up of 14 amino acids. The germline V and J ends were trimmed by 11 bases and 0 bases, with 15 bases remaining between them. Looked up from germline, CDR1 is SGHVS and CDR2 is FQNEAQ. As DNA, the CDR3 is TGTGCCGTCAGGGGCACCCTTAGCACAGATACGCAGTATTTT. Protein: CAVRGTLSTDTQYF.

J is TRBJ2-5 and V is TRBV7-2; 8 bases are shared with TRBD2. V shed 4 bases, J shed 13 bases, and the junction held 11 bases outside the gene matches. Germline CDR1 is SGHTA and CDR2 is FQGNSA. The CDR3 has 13 amino acids. Written as DNA, the CDR3 is TGTGCCAGCAGCTCACCACTAGCGGCAAGGATGTACTTC. Protein product: CASSSPLAARMYF.

The chain couples TRBV11-2 to TRBJ2-5, with TRBD1 matching 9 bases. Germline values: CDR1 SGHAT, CDR2 FQNNGV. V was pared by 4 bases and J by 5 bases, with 11 bases of the junction left unmatched. The CDR3 spans 16 residues. The CDR3 DNA reads as TGTGCCAGCAGCTCTTTACGGGACAGGGATCGGGAGACCCAGTACTTC. As protein: CASSSLRDRDRETQYF.

CDR3 in amino acids: CASSLGTGVVNTEAFF. CDR3 nucleotide sequence: TGTGCCAGCAGCTTGGGGACAGGGGTCGTGAACACTGAAGCTTTCTTT. The V gene is TRBV5-4, the J gene TRBJ1-1; 9 positions match TRBD1. Germline trimming cut 0 bases from V and 0 bases from J; bases unmatched to any gene: 3. The CDR3 loop spans 16 amino acids. Germline V gives CDR1 SGHNT, CDR2 YYREEE (reference sequence).

This rearrangement joins TRBV18 to TRBJ2-2, with 11 bases aligning to TRBD1. Germline CDR1 and CDR2: KGHSH and LQKENI. V lost 3 bases, J lost 4 bases, and 4 bases stayed unmatched. CDR3 length: 16 residues. This chain's CDR3 is CASSPGTGGSTGELFF. The CDR3 bases are TGTGCCAGCTCACCTGGGACAGGGGGAAGCACCGGGGAGCTGTTTTTT.

The CDR3 sequence: CASSPDGYYGYTF. Written as DNA, the CDR3 is TGTGCCAGCAGCCCGGACGGATACTATGGCTACACCTTC. This chain links TRBV27 with TRBJ1-2; the D is unclear. CDR1 is MNHEY, CDR2 SMNVEV, per germline (reference sequence). The CDR3 length is 13 residues. The V gene lost 6 bases and the J gene lost 3 bases, with 11 bases spanning the gap.

This chain connects TRBV7-8 to TRBJ2-1; D perhaps matches TRBD2 (6 bases). The CDR3 runs to 16 residues. CDR1 is SGHVS and CDR2 is FQNEAQ in the germline V gene. Trimming shortened V by 1 base and J by 3 bases, and 13 bases separated the two germline ends. This chain's CDR3 is CASSLVRRDYYNEQFF. The CDR3 nucleotides read TGTGCCAGCAGCTTAGTAAGGCGGGATTACTACAATGAGCAGTTCTTC.

The chain employs TRBV5-1 and TRBJ2-1; either TRBD1 or TRBD2 may supply D (5 bases each). Germline loops: CDR1 SGHRS, CDR2 YFSETQ. This CDR3 has 12 amino acids. Trimming took off 1 base at V and 8 bases at J, with 7 bases between the two ends. DNA of the CDR3: TGCGCCAGCAGCTTGAGAGGGGATGAGCAGTTCTTC. Protein product: CASSLRGDEQFF.

Turning to this clone: Distinct nucleotide sequences in the sample also encode this CDR3. This sequence joins TRBV7-9 and TRBJ2-5; 8 positions match TRBD1. The CDR3 has 16 residues. Trimming at V came to 4 bases and at J to 4 bases, leaving 11 bases not matched to a gene. In germline, CDR1 is SEHNR, CDR2 FQNEAQ (reference sequence). This CDR3 reads CASSSSGTGRGETQYF. CDR3 nucleotide sequence: TGTGCCAGCAGCTCGTCCGGGACAGGTCGCGGAGAGACCCAGTACTTC.

This chain uses TRBV5-4 with TRBJ1-2; D call uncertain. Trimming shortened V by 3 bases and J by 0 bases, and 12 bases separated the two germline ends. Per germline, CDR1 SGHNT and CDR2 YYREEE (reference sequence). The CDR3 has 15 residues. The CDR3 here is CASSSRTGSNYGYTF. The CDR3 DNA is TGTGCCAGCAGCTCAAGGACTGGATCTAACTATGGCTACACCTTC.